The sequence of this TCR beta chain was determined in a study of long-term antiretroviral therapy in people with HIV. Broader study findings: Controls exceeded HIV repertoires in CDR3 length range. Repertoire dominance by clones expanded before ART was seen at all time points.

They ran version v3.0 of the immunoSEQ assay at survey level. Profiled with immunoSEQ multiplex PCR; TCRdb holds only in-frame clones, not every one. Among 18,000 or so clones listed, around 92% were seen once. Concerning this clone itself: Its target is not known.

The sample in question was unsorted PBMCs, obtained 3 years after starting antiretroviral therapy. The TCR comes from a man aged 50-60 years with HIV.

This CDR3 reads CASSERGSVIGPQHF. The CDR3 nucleotides are TGTGCCAGCAGTGAAAGGGGCAGCGTTATAGGGCCCCAGCATTTT. The chain is built from TRBV6-1 and TRBJ1-5; tentatively, D is TRBD1 (5 bases). The CDR3 has 15 amino acids. V dropped 2 bases and J dropped 9 bases, with 17 bases sitting between them. Germline loops: CDR1 MNHNS, CDR2 SASEGT.